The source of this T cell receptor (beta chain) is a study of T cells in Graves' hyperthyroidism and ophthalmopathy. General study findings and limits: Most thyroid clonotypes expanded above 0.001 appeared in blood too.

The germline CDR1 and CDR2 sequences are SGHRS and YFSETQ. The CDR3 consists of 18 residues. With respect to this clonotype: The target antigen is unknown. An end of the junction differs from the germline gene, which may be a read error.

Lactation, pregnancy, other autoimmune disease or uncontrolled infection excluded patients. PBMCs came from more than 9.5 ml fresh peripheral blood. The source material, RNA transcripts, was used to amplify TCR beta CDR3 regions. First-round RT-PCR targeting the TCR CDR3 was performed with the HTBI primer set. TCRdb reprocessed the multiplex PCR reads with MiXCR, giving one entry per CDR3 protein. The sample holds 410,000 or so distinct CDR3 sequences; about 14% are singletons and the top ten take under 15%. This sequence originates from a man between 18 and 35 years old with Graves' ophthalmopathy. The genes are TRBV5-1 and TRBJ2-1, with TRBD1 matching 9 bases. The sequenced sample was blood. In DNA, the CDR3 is TGTGCCAGCAGGACACAGGGGGCGTCCGGATTCAGCAACAATGAGCAGTTCTTC. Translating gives CASRTQGASGFSNNEQFF.